Listed here are 20 T cell receptor beta chains from one sample, sequenced in a study of beta chain features in type 1 diabetes. Study results and caveats: In all four CD4+ subsets, TCRB CDR3 length was significantly, moderately reduced in type 1 diabetes.

Reverse transcribing all isolated RNA meant expressed TCRB transcripts were sequenced. Using immunoSEQ multiplex PCR, the repertoire was profiled, and TCRdb retains in-frame clones only, with some absent. The sample holds 150,000 to 190,000 clones, around 10% seen once. For these receptors, no antigen is known. Specimen: central memory CD4+ T cells from blood. Source of these receptors: a man under 40 with type 1 diabetes.

This clone turned up a few times. The chain recombines TRBV13 with TRBJ2-3, with unresolved D. The CDR3 covers 13 residues. The V end lost 1 base, the J end lost 1 base, and 3 bases lay between the germline ends. The germline V gene encodes CDR1 PRHDT and CDR2 FYEKMQ (reference sequence). CDR3 sequence: CASSLAGTDTQYF. The CDR3 DNA follows: TGTGCCAGCAGCTTAGCAGGCACAGATACGCAGTATTTT.

The genes are TRBV5-1 and TRBJ1-5, with 8 bases fitting TRBD1. The germline CDR1 and CDR2 sequences are SGHRS and YFSETQ. The CDR3 contains 14 residues. Trimming cost V 4 bases and J 7 bases; bases outside gene matches: 7. The CDR3 is CASSPDRGGQPQHF. In DNA, the CDR3 is TGCGCCAGCAGCCCAGACAGGGGAGGGCAGCCCCAGCATTTT.

Only a few counts were recorded for this clone. V usage is TRBV7-2 and J usage is TRBJ2-2; 11 bases map to TRBD1. The germline V gene has CDR1 SGHTA and CDR2 FQGNSA. The V gene end was trimmed by 1 base and the J gene end by 5 bases; junction bases not matched to a gene: 3. This CDR3 has 16 residues. The CDR3 nucleotides read TGTGCCAGCAGCTTAGGAGGGACAGGGGGAACCGGGGAGCTGTTTTTT. Translating it yields CASSLGGTGGTGELFF.

This clone was counted between two and nine times. The rearrangement links TRBV5-6 to TRBJ2-5; unclear D gene. Germline-derived CDR1 and CDR2 are SGHDT and YYEEEE. The CDR3 contains 14 residues. The V and J ends lost 1 base and 4 bases respectively, with 11 bases between them. The CDR3 coding sequence is TGTGCCAGCAGCTTGAACATGGTTGGAGAGACCCAGTACTTC. Its translation is CASSLNMVGETQYF.

This clone occurred a few times. The CDR3 DNA is TGTGCCAGCAGCTTATCTTTTTCCCCCAATGAGCAGTTCTTC. Encoded protein: CASSLSFSPNEQFF. The genes are TRBV11-2 and TRBJ2-1; D unclear. This CDR3 contains 14 residues. V lost 2 bases to trimming and J lost 6 bases, with 11 bases between them. Per germline, CDR1 SGHAT and CDR2 FQNNGV.

The chain combines TRBV19 with TRBJ2-6; D uncertain. CDR1 and CDR2 (germline): LNHDA, SQIVND (reference sequence). V lost 5 bases and J lost 0, with 5 bases in between. This CDR3 region has 14 residues. The CDR3 here is CASSLFSGANVLTF. For the CDR3, the DNA is TGTGCCAGTAGTCTCTTCTCTGGGGCCAACGTCCTGACTTTC. Full variable domain (outside the CDR3, taken from reference TRBV19 and TRBJ2-6): DGGITQSPKYLFRKEGQNVTLSCEQNLNHDAMYWYRQDPGQGLRLIYYSQIVNDFQKGDIAEGYSVSREKKESFPLTVTSAQKNPTAFYLCASSLFSGANVLTFGAGSRLTVL.

In its sample, this clone was seen a few times. V usage is TRBV7-2 and J usage is TRBJ2-1, with D possibly matching TRBD1 (5 bases). CDR3 length: 13 residues. The V gene's germline CDR1 is SGHTA and CDR2 FQGNSA. The germline V and J ends were trimmed by 1 base and 12 bases, with 13 bases remaining between them. The CDR3 spells CASSLVLGRRQFF. As DNA, the CDR3 is TGTGCCAGCAGCTTAGTTCTGGGGCGTCGGCAGTTCTTC. The full variable domain, with the rest looked up from reference TRBV7-2 and TRBJ2-1, is GAGVSQSPSNKVTEKGKDVELRCDPISGHTALYWYRQSLGQGLEFLIYFQGNSAPDKSGLPSDRFSAERTGGSVSTLTIQRTQQEDSAVYLCASSLVLGRRQFFGPGTRLTVL.

The chain joins TRBV5-6 to TRBJ2-5, with TRBD1 matching 9 bases. The CDR3 contains 14 residues. Germline lookup yields CDR1 SGHDT and CDR2 YYEEEE. Trimming took 4 bases from V and 4 from J; bases not matched to a gene: 5. The CDR3 DNA is TGTGCCAGCAGCCAGGGACAGGGCGGAGAGACCCAGTACTTC. This encodes CASSQGQGGETQYF.

This clone has just a few counts. The J gene is TRBJ2-1, the V gene TRBV2, with D possibly TRBD2 on 5 matching bases. The CDR3 extends over 12 amino acids. V lost 3 bases to trimming and J lost 12 bases, with 12 bases between them. CDR1 and CDR2 (germline): SNHLY, FYNNEI. Here the CDR3 DNA reads TGTGCCAGCAGTGATGACGCCCGGGGGCAGTTCTTC. Amino acid sequence: CASSDDARGQFF.

This clone was seen only a few times. The chain employs TRBV2 and TRBJ2-1; the D gene is possibly TRBD2 (5 bases). The V and J ends lost 6 bases and 0 bases respectively, with 9 bases between them. CDR1 is SNHLY, CDR2 FYNNEI, per germline. CDR3 length equals 14 residues. This CDR3 is CASRETSSYNEQFF. CDR3 sequence (DNA): TGTGCCAGCAGGGAAACTAGCTCCTACAATGAGCAGTTCTTC.

The rearrangement joins TRBV2 to TRBJ2-1; D possibly corresponds to TRBD2 (5 bases). V was cut by 7 bases and J by 8 bases, with 15 bases left in between. Germline CDR1 reads SNHLY; CDR2 reads FYNNEI. The CDR3 is 13 residues long. CDR3 nucleotides: TGTGCCAGCAAGCGTCGACCGGAGGATGAGCAGTTCTTC. Translating gives CASKRRPEDEQFF.

The chain joins TRBV5-1 to TRBJ2-7; D may be TRBD1 (5 bases). This CDR3 spans 13 amino acids. V lost 3 bases and J 2 bases, leaving 9 bases between the germline ends. Germline lookup yields CDR1 SGHRS and CDR2 YFSETQ. Here the CDR3 reads CASSSDNAYEQYF. DNA for the CDR3: TGCGCCAGCAGCTCGGACAATGCCTACGAGCAGTACTTC.

This clone occurred a few times. The DNA of the CDR3 is TGTGCCAGCAGCGTAGGATCGCGGTCTAGCACAGATACGCAGTATTTT. This codes for CASSVGSRSSTDTQYF. The chain links TRBV9 to TRBJ2-3, with D hard to call. CDR1 is SGDLS and CDR2 is YYNGEE in the germline V gene. Trimming cost V 0 bases and J 0 bases, with 11 bases left between them. The CDR3 is 16 residues long.

This clone turned up a few times. V and J are TRBV2 and TRBJ2-3; 9 bases align to TRBD2. This CDR3 spans 15 amino acids. Per germline, CDR1 SNHLY and CDR2 FYNNEI. V shed 6 bases, J shed 2 bases, and the junction held 6 bases outside the gene matches. CDR3 in DNA: TGTGCCAGCAGCGCCCTAGCGGGGATCACAGATACGCAGTATTTT. Translation: CASSALAGITDTQYF.

This clone appeared a few times. Here the CDR3 reads CASTDRDLSYEQYF. For the CDR3, the DNA is TGTGCCAGCACCGACAGGGACCTCTCCTACGAGCAGTACTTC. The rearrangement uses TRBV27 and TRBJ2-7, with 7 nucleotides matching TRBD1. CDR3 size: 14 residues. Germline V gene data show CDR1 as MNHEY and CDR2 as SMNVEV (reference sequence). The ends lost 7 bases at V and 0 bases at J; junction bases unmatched: 6.

The chain combines TRBV5-4 with TRBJ2-5, with D hard to call. V shed 2 bases and J shed 4 bases, with 9 bases lying between them. Germline values: CDR1 SGHNT, CDR2 YYREEE (reference sequence). The CDR3 has 13 amino acids. In nucleotides, the CDR3 is TGTGCCAGCAGCTTTGATAGAGGAGAGACCCAGTACTTC. This translates into CASSFDRGETQYF. Full variable domain (remainder filled in from reference TRBV5-4 and TRBJ2-5): ETGVTQSPTHLIKTRGQQVTLRCSSQSGHNTVSWYQQALGQGPQFIFQYYREEENGRGNFPPRFSGLQFPNYSSELNVNALELDDSALYLCASSFDRGETQYFGPGTRLLVL.

This clone turned up a few times. The genes are TRBV20-1 and TRBJ2-7; no clear D. Germline CDR1 and CDR2: DFQATT and SNEGSKA (reference sequence). Trimming took 5 bases from V and 2 from J, leaving 7 bases between them. This CDR3 comprises 11 residues. The CDR3 sequence: CSAQLTYEQYF. The CDR3 DNA is TGCAGTGCTCAACTAACCTACGAGCAGTACTTC.

In its sample, this clone was seen a few times. The J gene is TRBJ2-3, the V gene TRBV29-1, with 10 bases aligning to TRBD2. Germline V gives CDR1 SQVTM, CDR2 ANQGSEA. The length of the CDR3 is 15 residues. Germline trimming cut 8 bases from V and 4 bases from J; bases unmatched to any gene: 12. In nucleotides, the CDR3 is TGCAGCCTTGGGGGGGGGACTAGCGCTCCAGATACGCAGTATTTT. It is translated as CSLGGGTSAPDTQYF.

The genes are TRBV4-1 and TRBJ1-1; D is ambiguous. Between the trimmed V and J ends, which lost 4 bases and 1 base, there was a span of 10 bases. Germline CDR1 MGHRA, CDR2 YSYEKL. The CDR3 is 14 residues long. CDR3 sequence reads: CASSPREGNTEAFF. The CDR3 DNA reads as TGCGCCAGCAGCCCCCGTGAGGGGAACACTGAAGCTTTCTTT.

Only a few counts were recorded for this clone. The chain joins TRBV4-3 to TRBJ2-6; the D is unclear. Germline-derived CDR1 and CDR2 are LGHNA and YSLEER. The CDR3 consists of 18 residues. The germline V and J ends were trimmed by 4 bases and 0 bases, with 16 bases remaining between them. The CDR3 protein is CASSRSRSLVSGANVLTF. The CDR3 region has the DNA TGCGCCAGCAGCCGTAGTAGGAGCCTAGTCTCTGGGGCCAACGTCCTGACTTTC.